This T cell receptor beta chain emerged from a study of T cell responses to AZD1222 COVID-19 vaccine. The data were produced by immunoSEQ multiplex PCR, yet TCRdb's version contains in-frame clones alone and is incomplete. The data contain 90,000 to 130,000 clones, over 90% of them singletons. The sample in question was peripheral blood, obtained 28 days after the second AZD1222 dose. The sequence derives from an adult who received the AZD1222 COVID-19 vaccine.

The CDR3 bases are TGTGCCATCAGTGAGCACGGTGAGAACACTGAAGCTTTCTTT. Encoded protein: CAISEHGENTEAFF. The chain carries TRBV10-3 and TRBJ1-1; D gene uncertain. Trimming removed 2 bases from V and 1 base from J, with 8 bases in between. The CDR3 extends over 14 amino acids. Germline V CDR1 and CDR2: ENHRY, SYGVKD.